Listed below are T cell receptor beta chains from one sample, sequenced in a study of blood T cell repertoires in COVID-19. Using immunoSEQ multiplex PCR, the repertoire was profiled, and TCRdb retains in-frame clones only, with some absent. The data contain hundreds of thousands of clones, approximately 83% of them singletons. The material sequenced was peripheral blood. The receptors were gathered from a woman in her thirties who had recovered from COVID-19. The CDR3 runs from the conserved cysteine through the conserved F or W. Fields, in order: V gene, D gene, CDR3 protein. A D gene is named only where the DNA matches it firmly.

V gene: TRBV11-2; D gene: TRBD1; CDR3 protein: CASSLAQGVGEQYF
V gene: TRBV4-1; D gene: NA; CDR3 protein: CASSLLASSNTGELFF
V gene: TRBV5-4; D gene: NA; CDR3 protein: CASSFGEPYEQYF
V gene: TRBV2; D gene: TRBD1; CDR3 protein: CASSEALTWTGYNYGYTF
V gene: TRBV28; D gene: TRBD2; CDR3 protein: CASSGLAGVNTGELFF
V gene: TRBV7-2; D gene: TRBD1; CDR3 protein: CASSTGTGGGGYTF
V gene: TRBV5-6; D gene: NA; CDR3 protein: CASSYEPPPGEQYF
V gene: TRBV4-1; D gene: TRBD1; CDR3 protein: CASSQLTGVDEKLFF
V gene: TRBV30; D gene: TRBD2; CDR3 protein: CAWSVTSGRETQYF
V gene: TRBV6-5; D gene: TRBD2; CDR3 protein: CASRVGAGAYEQYF
V gene: TRBV5-1; D gene: NA; CDR3 protein: CASSLEPGTGELFF
V gene: TRBV10-3; D gene: TRBD1; CDR3 protein: CAISESQGGEQYF
V gene: TRBV18; D gene: TRBD1; CDR3 protein: CASSPGQGWSYEQYF
V gene: TRBV11-2; D gene: NA; CDR3 protein: CASSLGSPPDTQYF
V gene: TRBV21-1; D gene: NA; CDR3 protein: CASSKEGYNQPQHF